The 20 T cell receptor beta chains presented below share a single source sample, sequenced in a study of control samples from healthy donors and cancer patients. Produced via immunoSEQ multiplex PCR; TCRdb's table is partial and in-frame only. This sample has 78,000 or so clones, with approximately 84% found just once. Material for sequencing was blood. The receptors shown here come from a woman in her 50s in good health.

This clone was counted a single time. The rearrangement links TRBV7-9 to TRBJ2-1, with 13 bases fitting TRBD2. This CDR3 has 15 residues. Germline V gene lookup returns CDR1 SEHNR and CDR2 FQNEAQ (reference sequence). Trimming took 4 bases from V and 6 from J; bases not matched to a gene: 3. The CDR3 protein is CASSSGTSGINEQFF. For the CDR3, the DNA is TGTGCCAGCAGCTCAGGGACTAGCGGGATCAATGAGCAGTTCTTC.

The chain employs TRBV12-5 and TRBJ1-4, with unresolved D. This CDR3 region has 14 residues. CDR1 LGHNT and CDR2 FRNRAP come from the germline V gene. V was cut by 1 base and J by 3 bases, with 6 bases left in between. This CDR3 reads CASGLDTSNEKLFF. The DNA for the CDR3 is TGTGCTAGTGGTTTGGACACTTCTAATGAAAAACTGTTTTTT. Using reference TRBV12-5 and TRBJ1-4 for the parts outside the CDR3, the full variable domain is DARVTQTPRHKVTEMGQEVTMRCQPILGHNTVFWYRQTMMQGLELLAYFRNRAPLDDSGMPKDRFSAEMPDATLATLKIQPSEPRDSAVYFCASGLDTSNEKLFFGSGTQLSVL.

The chain combines TRBV2 with TRBJ1-4; D might be TRBD1 (6 bases). Germline-derived CDR1 and CDR2 are SNHLY and FYNNEI. The CDR3 consists of 15 residues. Trimming left V 3 bases short and J 10 bases short, with 18 bases between. Here the CDR3 reads CASSDARPLQGKLFF. The DNA for the CDR3 is TGTGCCAGCAGTGATGCACGTCCTCTACAGGGAAAACTGTTTTTT. Full variable domain (remainder filled in from reference TRBV2 and TRBJ1-4): EPEVTQTPSHQVTQMGQEVILRCVPISNHLYFYWYRQILGQKVEFLVSFYNNEISEKSEIFDDQFSVERPDGSNFTLKIRSTKLEDSAMYFCASSDARPLQGKLFFGSGTQLSVL.

This chain uses TRBV6-1 with TRBJ2-1, with D possibly TRBD2 on 6 matching bases. This CDR3 is 18 amino acids long. The germline gives CDR1 MNHNS, CDR2 SASEGT. The V and J ends lost 3 bases and 6 bases respectively, with 24 bases between them. CDR3 sequence reads: CASSDLLAGPRRGNEQFF. In DNA, the CDR3 is TGTGCCAGCAGTGACCTCCTCGCGGGACCCCGGAGGGGCAATGAGCAGTTCTTC.

The rearrangement uses TRBV28 and TRBJ2-2; D remains ambiguous. V dropped 10 bases and J dropped 4 bases, with 10 bases sitting between them. The germline gives CDR1 MDHEN, CDR2 SYDVKM. The CDR3 is 12 amino acids. CDR3 protein: CATTLGTGELFF. CDR3 DNA sequence: TGTGCCACTACGCTGGGCACCGGGGAGCTGTTTTTT.

The V and J genes are TRBV11-2 and TRBJ2-7, with a weak D call TRBD1 (5 bases). CDR3 length: 14 amino acids. Germline V CDR1 and CDR2: SGHAT, FQNNGV. V was clipped by 0 bases and J by 5 bases, with 11 bases between them. The CDR3 protein is CASSLDRGLNEQYF. In nucleotides, the CDR3 is TGTGCCAGCAGCTTAGATAGGGGCCTAAACGAGCAGTACTTC.

V usage is TRBV28 and J usage is TRBJ2-3; a possible D gene is TRBD2 (6 bases). CDR1 is MDHEN, CDR2 SYDVKM, per germline. The length of the CDR3 is 14 residues. V was clipped by 2 bases and J by 3 bases, with 9 bases between them. The CDR3 protein is CASSLNGLTDTQYF. As DNA, the CDR3 is TGTGCCAGCAGTTTAAACGGACTAACAGATACGCAGTATTTT.

The chain uses TRBV12-5 and TRBJ2-2; D not certain. In germline, CDR1 is LGHNT, CDR2 FRNRAP. This CDR3 region has 13 residues. V dropped 4 bases and J dropped 2 bases, with 5 bases sitting between them. The CDR3 reads CASGYSNTGELFF. CDR3 bases: TGTGCTAGTGGTTATAGTAACACCGGGGAGCTGTTTTTT.

The chain links TRBV6-5 to TRBJ1-4, with D maybe TRBD1 (5 bases). V was shortened by 8 bases and J by 4 bases, with 14 bases between the two germline ends. The CDR3 totals 14 residues. Germline assignment: CDR1 MNHEY and CDR2 SVGAGI. The CDR3 DNA sequence: TGTGCCAGCTCGAGACAGTTTTTTAATGAAAAACTGTTTTTT. Protein product: CASSRQFFNEKLFF.

The chain couples TRBV12-5 to TRBJ2-3, with D possibly being TRBD1 (5 bases). The CDR3 sequence is 17 residues long. Per germline, CDR1 LGHNT and CDR2 FRNRAP. V was trimmed by 0 bases and J by 2 bases, leaving 15 bases between them. For the CDR3, the DNA is TGTGCTAGTGGTTTGGTCACCACAGGAAGACTCACAGATACGCAGTATTTT. Translation gives CASGLVTTGRLTDTQYF.

The rearrangement uses TRBV5-1 and TRBJ2-7; D unresolved. The V gene's germline CDR1 is SGHRS and CDR2 YFSETQ. This CDR3 contains 18 residues. Trimming pared 1 base from V and 1 base from J, leaving 21 bases between. CDR3 bases: TGCGCCAGCAGCTTGAGCCCCTCTGGGGTGGGTCATTCCTACGAGCAGTACTTC. Translating gives CASSLSPSGVGHSYEQYF.

This clone was recorded only once. The chain recombines TRBV6-5 with TRBJ2-7, with D hard to call. Germline V CDR1 and CDR2: MNHEY, SVGAGI. The CDR3 runs to 13 residues. V was clipped by 5 bases and J by 2 bases, with 10 bases between them. The CDR3 sequence: CASSHPTTYEQYF. DNA of the CDR3: TGTGCCAGCAGTCACCCTACAACCTACGAGCAGTACTTC.

This chain links TRBV24-1 with TRBJ1-2; D might be TRBD1 (5 bases). Germline CDR1 KGHDR, CDR2 SFDVKD. Between the trimmed V and J ends, which lost 1 base and 2 bases, there was a span of 7 bases. The CDR3 runs 14 residues. CDR3 in DNA: TGTGCCACCAGTGATTTAGCAGGGAACTATGGCTACACCTTC. Amino acids: CATSDLAGNYGYTF.

The genes are TRBV7-8 and TRBJ2-7, with D unresolved. The CDR3 has 15 amino acids. The germline V gene has CDR1 SGHVS and CDR2 FQNEAQ. V was clipped by 0 bases and J by 4 bases, with 13 bases between them. Here the CDR3 DNA reads TGTGCCAGCAGCTTAGCGCTCGGCAAGAATTACGAGCAGTACTTC. Protein product: CASSLALGKNYEQYF.

The chain links TRBV25-1 to TRBJ2-1; a possible D gene is TRBD2 (6 bases). In germline, CDR1 is MGHDK, CDR2 SYGVNS. Trimming left V 4 bases short and J 0 bases short, with 13 bases between. The CDR3 is 16 amino acids. The CDR3 DNA is TGTGCCAGCAGTGTCGGCGGGGTAAGCTCCTACAATGAGCAGTTCTTC. This gives the protein CASSVGGVSSYNEQFF.

The CDR3 reads CSVAQGVGDTIYF. The CDR3 DNA reads as TGCAGCGTTGCACAAGGGGTAGGGGACACCATATATTTT. The rearrangement joins TRBV29-1 to TRBJ1-3, with TRBD1 as a possible D gene (5 bases). V was cut by 4 bases and J by 8 bases, with 15 bases left in between. Germline loops: CDR1 SQVTM, CDR2 ANQGSEA. The CDR3 has 13 residues.

The CDR3 nucleotides read TGTGCCAGCAGCGTAGGAACAGGGCGGAACACTGAAGCTTTCTTT. Its protein is CASSVGTGRNTEAFF. The V gene is TRBV9, the J gene TRBJ1-1; a weak D match, TRBD1 (6 bases). From germline, CDR1 is SGDLS and CDR2 YYNGEE. Deletions cut 0 bases from V and 1 base from J, with 10 bases between. The length of the CDR3 is 15 residues.

CDR3 sequence: CASSLPGGLNTEAFF. The DNA of the CDR3 is TGTGCCAGCAGCTTACCCGGAGGATTGAACACTGAAGCTTTCTTT. The chain links TRBV7-9 to TRBJ1-1, with D unresolved. Germline CDR1 and CDR2: SEHNR and FQNEAQ (reference sequence). CDR3 size: 15 residues. V gave up 2 bases and J gave up 0 bases, with 10 bases separating them.

The J gene is TRBJ1-4, the V gene TRBV30, with D possibly TRBD1 on 6 matching bases. In germline, CDR1 is GTSNPN, CDR2 SVGIG (reference sequence). The CDR3 sequence is 14 residues long. Between the trimmed V and J ends, which lost 1 base and 2 bases, there was a span of 8 bases. CDR3 nucleotide sequence: TGTGCCTGGAGTGGGCAGGGGACTAATGAAAAACTGTTTTTT. Its protein is CAWSGQGTNEKLFF.

DNA of the CDR3: TGTGCCAGCAGCTTATGGTCGGATACGCAGTATTTT. Translation gives CASSLWSDTQYF. V and J are TRBV7-2 and TRBJ2-3; D not resolved. V was cut by 2 bases and J by 6 bases, with 6 bases left in between. Germline assignment: CDR1 SGHTA and CDR2 FQGNSA. This CDR3 has 12 amino acids.